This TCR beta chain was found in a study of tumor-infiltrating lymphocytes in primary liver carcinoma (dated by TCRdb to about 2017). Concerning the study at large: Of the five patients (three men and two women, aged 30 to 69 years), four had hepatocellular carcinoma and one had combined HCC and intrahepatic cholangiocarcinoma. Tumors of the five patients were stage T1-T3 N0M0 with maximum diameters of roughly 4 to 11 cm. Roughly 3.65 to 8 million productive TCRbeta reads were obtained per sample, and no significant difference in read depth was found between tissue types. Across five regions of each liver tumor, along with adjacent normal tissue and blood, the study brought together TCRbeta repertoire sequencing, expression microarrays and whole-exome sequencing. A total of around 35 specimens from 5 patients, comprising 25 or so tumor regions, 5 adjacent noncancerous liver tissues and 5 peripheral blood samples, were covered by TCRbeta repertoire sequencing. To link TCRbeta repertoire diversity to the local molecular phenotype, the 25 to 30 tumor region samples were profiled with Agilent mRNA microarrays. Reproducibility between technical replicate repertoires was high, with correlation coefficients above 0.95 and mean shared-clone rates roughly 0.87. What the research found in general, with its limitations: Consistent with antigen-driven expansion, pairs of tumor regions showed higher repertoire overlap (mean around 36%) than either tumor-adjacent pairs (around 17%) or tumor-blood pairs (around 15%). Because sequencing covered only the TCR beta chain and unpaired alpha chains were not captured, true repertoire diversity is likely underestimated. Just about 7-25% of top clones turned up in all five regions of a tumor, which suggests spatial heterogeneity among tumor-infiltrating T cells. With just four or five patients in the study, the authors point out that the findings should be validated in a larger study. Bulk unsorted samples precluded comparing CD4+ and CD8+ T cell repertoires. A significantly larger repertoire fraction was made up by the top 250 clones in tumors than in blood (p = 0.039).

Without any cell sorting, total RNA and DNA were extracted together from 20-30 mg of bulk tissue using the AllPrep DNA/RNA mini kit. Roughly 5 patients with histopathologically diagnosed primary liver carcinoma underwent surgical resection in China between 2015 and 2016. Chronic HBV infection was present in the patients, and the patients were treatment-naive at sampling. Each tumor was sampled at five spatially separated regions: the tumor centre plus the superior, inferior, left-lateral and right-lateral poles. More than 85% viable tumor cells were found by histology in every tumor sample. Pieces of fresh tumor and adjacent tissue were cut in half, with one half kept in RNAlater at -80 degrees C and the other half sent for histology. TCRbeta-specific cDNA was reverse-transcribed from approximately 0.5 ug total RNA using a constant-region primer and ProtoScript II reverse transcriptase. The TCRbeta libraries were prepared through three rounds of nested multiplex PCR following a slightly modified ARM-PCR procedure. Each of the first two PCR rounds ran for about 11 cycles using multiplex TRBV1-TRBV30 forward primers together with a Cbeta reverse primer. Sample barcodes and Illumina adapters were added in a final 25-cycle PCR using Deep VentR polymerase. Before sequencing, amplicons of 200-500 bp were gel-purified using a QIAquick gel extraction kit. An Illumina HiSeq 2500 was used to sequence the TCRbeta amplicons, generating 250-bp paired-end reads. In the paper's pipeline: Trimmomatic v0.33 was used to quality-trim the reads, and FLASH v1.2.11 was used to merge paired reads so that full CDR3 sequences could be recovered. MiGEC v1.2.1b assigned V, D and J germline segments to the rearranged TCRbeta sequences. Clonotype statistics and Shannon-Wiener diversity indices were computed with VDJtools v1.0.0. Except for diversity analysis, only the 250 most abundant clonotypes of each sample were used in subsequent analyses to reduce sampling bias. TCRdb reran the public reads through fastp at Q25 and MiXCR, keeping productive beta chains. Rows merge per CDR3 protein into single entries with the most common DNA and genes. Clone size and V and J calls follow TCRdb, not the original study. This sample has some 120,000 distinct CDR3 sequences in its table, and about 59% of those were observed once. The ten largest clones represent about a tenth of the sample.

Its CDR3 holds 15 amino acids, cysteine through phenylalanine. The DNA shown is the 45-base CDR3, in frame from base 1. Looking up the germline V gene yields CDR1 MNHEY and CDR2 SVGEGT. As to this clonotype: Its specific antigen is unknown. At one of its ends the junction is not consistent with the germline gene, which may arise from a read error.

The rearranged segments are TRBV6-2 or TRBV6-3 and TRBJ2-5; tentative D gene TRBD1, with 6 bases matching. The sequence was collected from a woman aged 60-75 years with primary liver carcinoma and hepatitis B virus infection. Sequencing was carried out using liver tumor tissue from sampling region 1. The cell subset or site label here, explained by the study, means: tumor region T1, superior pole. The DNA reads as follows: TGTGCCAGCGGTTACTCGGACAGTTTTTACGAGACCCGGTACTTC. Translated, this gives CASGYSDSFYETRYF.